This TCR beta chain was retrieved from a study of CD8 T cells in Susac syndrome. Reverse transcription of roughly 0.5 to 1 ug RNA was carried out with random hexamers. From the immunoSEQ multiplex PCR reads, TCRdb called clonotypes with MiXCR, one entry per CDR3 protein. The sample has about 300,000 distinct CDR3 sequences; 80% to 90% are singletons. V was shortened by 1 base and J by 4 bases, with 15 bases between the two germline ends. The CDR3 totals 16 residues. CDR1 and CDR2 from the germline V gene are SGHAT and FQNNGV. The J gene is TRBJ2-3, the V gene TRBV11-2; possible D gene TRBD1, 6 bases. Sequencing used CD8+ T cells from PBMCs. The TCR comes from a human donor with multiple sclerosis. CDR3: CASSLVGTGLADTQYF. The DNA for the CDR3 is TGTGCCAGCAGCTTAGTGGGCACAGGGTTGGCAGATACGCAGTATTTT.